This T cell receptor beta chain was captured by sequencing in a study of blood T cells in healthy people across ages. Whole-study results and caveats: When set beside aged donors, long-lived donors presented more naive CD4+ cells and higher diversity.

Remarks on this clonotype: Its target is not known.

There are 17 residues in the CDR3. Germline values: CDR1 SGHAT, CDR2 FQNNGV. Trimming cost V 7 bases and J 7 bases, with 28 bases left between them. Primers used in a second PCR of about 6 to 11 cycles were a sample-barcoded 5' primer and a J-beta primer mix. A template-switch adaptor containing 12 random nucleotides labeled each cDNA molecule. TCRdb reprocessed the 5' RACE reads via MiXCR and lists one record per CDR3 protein. The sample shows about 930,000 distinct CDR3 sequences, approximately 32% of them seen only once. The sample was also linked to a second study, of T cells of mothers and their children. That paper adds: Versus unrelated pairs, overlap was slightly higher in related mother-child pairs, without reaching significance.

The TCR was taken from a woman aged 40 to 50 in good health. This chain links TRBV11-2 with TRBJ1-2; D is undetermined. The sample taken for sequencing was blood. This chain's CDR3 is CASTPTPARGSGCGYTF. The DNA of the CDR3 is TGTGCCAGCACCCCGACACCTGCGCGAGGGAGTGGCTGTGGCTACACCTTC.